The T cell receptor beta chain under discussion was sequenced for a study of T cell repertoires in aging, cancer and after chemotherapy. This clonotype has just one count. What it binds is not known. One junction end disagrees with the germline gene, perhaps due to a read error. CDR1 and CDR2 from the germline V gene are SGHDT and YYEEEE. The CDR3 has 15 residues. A mixed TRB-A/B primer pool amplified rearranged TRB by multiplex touch-down PCR. A single record per CDR3 protein comes from TCRdb applying MiXCR to the multiplex PCR reads. The sample holds fewer than 6,000 distinct CDR3 sequences; 25% to 40% are singletons and the top ten take around 14%. Peripheral blood genomic DNA, not sorted cells or RNA, was the template. Study-level findings and limits: These repertoire data do not allow conclusions about immunological memory after chemotherapy.

The V and J genes are TRBV5-6 and TRBJ2-7; D remains ambiguous. This sequence originates from a human donor with a blood cancer. The source material was blood. This chain's CDR3 is CASSQLRTLGYEQYF. CDR3 nucleotides: TGCGCCAGCAGCCAGCTCCGGACCCTCGGCTACGAGCAGTACTTC.